This is a list of T cell receptor beta chains from one sample in a study of T cell responses to AZD1222 COVID-19 vaccine. Sequencing used immunoSEQ multiplex PCR; TCRdb keeps in-frame clones, though not all of them. The table includes approximately 80,000 clones, approximately 85% detected once. The sample consisted of peripheral blood, taken 28 days after the second AZD1222 dose. The receptors stem from an adult who received the AZD1222 COVID-19 vaccine. CDR3s include the opening cysteine and the closing phenylalanine or tryptophan. D genes are given only for firm matches. Part of the rows lack a size; the others show once, few, many or a class for expanded clones.

d_gene	v_gene	abundance	j_gene	CDR3aa	CDR3nt
-	TRBV6-6	-	TRBJ2-1	CATGSGSSYNEQFF	TGTGCCACCGGAAGCGGGTCTTCCTACAATGAGCAGTTCTTC
-	TRBV7-9	-	TRBJ2-3	CASSAGQRASTDTQYF	TGTGCCAGCAGCGCTGGACAGAGAGCTAGCACAGATACGCAGTATTTT
TRBD2	TRBV10-3	-	TRBJ2-3	CAISAGLAGNTDTQYF	TGTGCCATCAGTGCCGGACTAGCGGGGAACACAGATACGCAGTATTTT
TRBD2	TRBV7-9	-	TRBJ2-3	CASSSTSANTDTQYF	TGTGCCAGCAGCTCGACTAGCGCAAACACAGATACGCAGTATTTT
TRBD2	TRBV6-5	once	TRBJ2-1	CASRLAGGGHEQFF	TGTGCCAGCCGGCTAGCGGGGGGTGGGCATGAGCAGTTCTTC
TRBD2	TRBV18	-	TRBJ2-3	CASSPRGGAEYF	TGTGCCAGCTCACCCCGCGGGGGGGCGGAGTATTTT
TRBD1	TRBV15	-	TRBJ2-3	CATSERTGGAGDTQYF	TGTGCCACCAGCGAGCGGACAGGGGGCGCCGGAGATACGCAGTATTTT
-	TRBV28	few	TRBJ1-1	CASSLFTLGAFF	TGTGCCAGCAGTTTATTTACCCTAGGAGCTTTCTTT
-	TRBV24-1	-	TRBJ2-2	CATSGGGLGTGELFF	TGTGCCACCAGTGGTGGAGGGCTTGGGACCGGGGAGCTGTTTTTT
TRBD1	TRBV11-3	-	TRBJ2-5	CASSPRTGLETQYF	TGTGCCAGCAGCCCGAGGACAGGGTTAGAGACCCAGTACTTC
-	TRBV6-2/TRBV6-3	-	TRBJ1-2	CASSDRGPTGYGYTF	TGTGCCAGCAGTGACCGGGGTCCGACCGGATATGGCTACACCTTC
-	TRBV7-2	few	TRBJ2-2	CASSFLWSDSKTGELFF	TGTGCCAGCAGCTTCCTCTGGTCGGACAGTAAAACCGGGGAGCTGTTTTTT
TRBD1	TRBV7-2	-	TRBJ1-1	CASSLAVGTAMNTEAFF	TGTGCCAGCAGCTTAGCGGTCGGGACAGCGATGAACACTGAAGCTTTCTTT
-	TRBV27	-	TRBJ1-6	CASSPINNSPLHF	TGTGCCAGCAGTCCGATTAATAATTCACCCCTCCACTTT
TRBD1	TRBV24-1	-	TRBJ2-3	CATSRSFQDRKSTDTQYF	TGTGCCACCAGTAGGAGTTTTCAGGACAGGAAAAGCACAGATACGCAGTATTTT
-	TRBV10-3	-	TRBJ1-3	CASGQVLSDTIYF	TGTGCCTCAGGGCAGGTTCTTTCGGACACCATATATTTT
TRBD1	TRBV28	once	TRBJ2-7	CASRGTAPYEQYF	TGTGCCAGCAGAGGGACAGCACCCTACGAGCAGTACTTC
TRBD1	TRBV5-1	-	TRBJ1-3	CASSTGQGNSGNTIYF	TGCGCCAGCTCCACGGGACAGGGGAACTCTGGAAACACCATATATTTT
-	TRBV5-6	-	TRBJ1-2	CASSLGGLFYGYTF	TGTGCCAGCAGCTTAGGAGGCCTCTTCTATGGCTACACCTTC
-	TRBV3-1/TRBV3-2	-	TRBJ1-1	CASSQPGRNTEAFF	TGTGCCAGCAGCCAACCCGGAAGGAACACTGAAGCTTTCTTT
-	TRBV19	-	TRBJ2-1	CASSSPDSRKFF	TGTGCCAGTAGTTCCCCGGACAGTAGGAAGTTCTTC
-	TRBV11-3	-	TRBJ1-1	CASSRVRARGTEAFF	TGTGCCAGCAGCCGCGTACGGGCAAGAGGCACTGAAGCTTTCTTT
-	TRBV7-9	-	TRBJ2-7	CASSLEVGSASYEQYF	TGTGCCAGCAGCTTAGAAGTTGGGTCAGCCTCCTACGAGCAGTACTTC
-	TRBV28	-	TRBJ1-1	CAILGGNMNTEAFF	TGTGCCATCCTCGGTGGGAACATGAACACTGAAGCTTTCTTT
-	TRBV29-1	-	TRBJ2-7	CSVETTTYEQYF	TGCAGCGTTGAGACGACAACCTACGAGCAGTACTTC
-	TRBV4-3	-	TRBJ2-2	CASSLLGTTGWGGELFF	TGCGCCAGCAGCCTCCTAGGGACGACCGGATGGGGCGGGGAGCTGTTTTTT
TRBD1	TRBV6-5	-	TRBJ2-5	CASSYSDRGLETQYF	TGTGCCAGCAGTTACTCGGACAGGGGGCTGGAGACCCAGTACTTC
-	TRBV28	-	TRBJ1-2	CASFSPPVGYTF	TGTGCCAGCTTCTCACCCCCAGTAGGCTACACCTTC